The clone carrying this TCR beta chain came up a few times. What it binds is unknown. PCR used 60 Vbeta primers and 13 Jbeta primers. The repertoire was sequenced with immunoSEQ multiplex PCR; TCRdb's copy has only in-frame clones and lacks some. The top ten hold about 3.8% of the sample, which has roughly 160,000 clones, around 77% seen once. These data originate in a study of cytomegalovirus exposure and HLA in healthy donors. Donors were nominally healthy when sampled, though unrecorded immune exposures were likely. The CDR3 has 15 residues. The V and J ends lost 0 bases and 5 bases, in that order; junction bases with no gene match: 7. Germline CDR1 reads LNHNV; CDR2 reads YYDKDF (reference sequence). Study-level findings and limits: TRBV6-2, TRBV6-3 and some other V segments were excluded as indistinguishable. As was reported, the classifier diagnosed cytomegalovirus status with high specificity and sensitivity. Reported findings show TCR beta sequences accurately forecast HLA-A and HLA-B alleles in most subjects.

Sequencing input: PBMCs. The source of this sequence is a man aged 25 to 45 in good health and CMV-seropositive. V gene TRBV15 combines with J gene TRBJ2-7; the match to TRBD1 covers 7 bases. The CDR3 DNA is TGTGCCACCAGCAGAGATCTACAGGGGTTCAACGAGCAGTACTTC. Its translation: CATSRDLQGFNEQYF.